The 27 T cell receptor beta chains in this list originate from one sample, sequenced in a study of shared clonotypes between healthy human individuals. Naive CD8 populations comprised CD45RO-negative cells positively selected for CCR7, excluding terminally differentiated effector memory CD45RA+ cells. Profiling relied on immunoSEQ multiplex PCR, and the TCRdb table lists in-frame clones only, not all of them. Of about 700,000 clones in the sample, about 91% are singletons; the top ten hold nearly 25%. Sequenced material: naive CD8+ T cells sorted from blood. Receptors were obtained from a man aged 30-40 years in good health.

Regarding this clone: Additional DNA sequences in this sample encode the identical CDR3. The CDR3 region has the DNA TGTGCCAGCAGTCCGACAGGGAACGAGCAGTACTTC. It specifies CASSPTGNEQYF. This sequence joins TRBV6-5 and TRBJ2-7; 7 nucleotides align to TRBD1. This CDR3 region has 12 residues. In germline, CDR1 is MNHEY, CDR2 SVGAGI. J lost 5 bases, V lost 5 bases, and 3 bases had no gene match.

As DNA, the CDR3 is TGTGCCAGCGGAGCGGAAATCTCCTACGAGCAGTACTTC. Protein product: CASGAEISYEQYF. The rearrangement joins TRBV7-6 to TRBJ2-7; D may be TRBD2 (5 bases). The CDR3 is made up of 13 amino acids. The V end was cut by 8 bases, the J end by 0 bases, with 11 bases between. CDR1 SGHVS and CDR2 FNYEAQ come from the germline V gene.

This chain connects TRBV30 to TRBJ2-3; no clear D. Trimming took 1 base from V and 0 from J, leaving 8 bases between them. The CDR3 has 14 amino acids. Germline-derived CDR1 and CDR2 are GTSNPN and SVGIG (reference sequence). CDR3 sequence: CAWSDDTSTDTQYF. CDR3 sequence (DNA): TGTGCCTGGAGTGACGATACAAGCACAGATACGCAGTATTTT.

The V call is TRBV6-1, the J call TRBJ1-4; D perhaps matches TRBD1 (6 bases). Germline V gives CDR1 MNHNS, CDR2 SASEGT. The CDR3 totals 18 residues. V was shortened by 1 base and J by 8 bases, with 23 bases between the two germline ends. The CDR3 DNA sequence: TGTGCCAGCAGTGAAGATAGCACCCTCTGGGACATTCGGGAAAAACTGTTTTTT. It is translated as CASSEDSTLWDIREKLFF.

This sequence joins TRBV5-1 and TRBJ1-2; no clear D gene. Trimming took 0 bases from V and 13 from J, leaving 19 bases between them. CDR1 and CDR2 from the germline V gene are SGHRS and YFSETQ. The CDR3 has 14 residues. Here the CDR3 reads CASSLGDSEVVGTF. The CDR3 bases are TGCGCCAGCAGCTTGGGAGATTCAGAGGTTGTAGGCACCTTC.

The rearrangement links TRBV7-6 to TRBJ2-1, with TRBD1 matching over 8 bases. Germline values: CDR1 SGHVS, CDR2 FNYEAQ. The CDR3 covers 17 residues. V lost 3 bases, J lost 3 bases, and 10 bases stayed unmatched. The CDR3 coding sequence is TGTGCCAGCAGCTTGGCATCCGGACAGGGTGTCTACAATGAGCAGTTCTTC. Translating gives CASSLASGQGVYNEQFF.

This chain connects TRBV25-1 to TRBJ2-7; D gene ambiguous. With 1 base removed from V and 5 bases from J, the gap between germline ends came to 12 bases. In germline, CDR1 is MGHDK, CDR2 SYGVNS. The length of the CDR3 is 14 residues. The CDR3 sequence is CASSELGSKDEQYF. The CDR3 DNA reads TGTGCCAGCAGTGAATTGGGTAGTAAGGACGAGCAGTACTTC.

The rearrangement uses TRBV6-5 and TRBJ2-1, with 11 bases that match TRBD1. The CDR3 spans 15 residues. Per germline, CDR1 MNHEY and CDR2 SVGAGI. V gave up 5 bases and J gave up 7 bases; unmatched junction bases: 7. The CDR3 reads CASSKPGQGGNEQFF. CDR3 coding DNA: TGTGCCAGCAGTAAGCCGGGACAGGGGGGTAATGAGCAGTTCTTC.

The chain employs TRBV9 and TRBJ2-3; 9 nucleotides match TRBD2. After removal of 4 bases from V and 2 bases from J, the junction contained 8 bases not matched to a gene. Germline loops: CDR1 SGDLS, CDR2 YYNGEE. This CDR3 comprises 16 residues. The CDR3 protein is CASSLGGTSHTDTQYF. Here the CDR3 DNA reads TGTGCCAGCAGCCTCGGAGGGACTAGCCACACAGATACGCAGTATTTT.

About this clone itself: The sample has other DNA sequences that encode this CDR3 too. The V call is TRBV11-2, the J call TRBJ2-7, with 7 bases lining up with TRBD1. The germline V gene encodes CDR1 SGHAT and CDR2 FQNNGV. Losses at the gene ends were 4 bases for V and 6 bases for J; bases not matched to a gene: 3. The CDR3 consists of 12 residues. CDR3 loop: CASSSTGVEQYF. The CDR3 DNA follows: TGTGCCAGCAGCTCCACAGGGGTCGAGCAGTACTTC.

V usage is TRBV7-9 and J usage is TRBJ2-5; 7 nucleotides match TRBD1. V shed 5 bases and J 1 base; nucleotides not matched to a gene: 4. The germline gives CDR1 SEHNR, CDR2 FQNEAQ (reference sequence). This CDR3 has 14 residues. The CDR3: CASSPQGPQETQYF. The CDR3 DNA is TGTGCCAGCAGCCCACAGGGGCCCCAAGAGACCCAGTACTTC.

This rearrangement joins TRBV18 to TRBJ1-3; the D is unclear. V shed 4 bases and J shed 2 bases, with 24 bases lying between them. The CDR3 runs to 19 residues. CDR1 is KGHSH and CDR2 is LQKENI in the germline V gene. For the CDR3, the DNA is TGTGCCAGCTCACGAAGTGACACGCTGCCTACGTTACCTGGAAACACCATATATTTT. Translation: CASSRSDTLPTLPGNTIYF.

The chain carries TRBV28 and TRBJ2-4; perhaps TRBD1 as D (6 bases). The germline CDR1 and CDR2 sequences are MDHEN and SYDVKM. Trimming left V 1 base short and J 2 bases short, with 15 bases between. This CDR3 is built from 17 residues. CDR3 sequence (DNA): TGTGCCAGCAGTTTATCTCCACAGGGCGTGTCCAAAAACATTCAGTACTTC. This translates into CASSLSPQGVSKNIQYF.

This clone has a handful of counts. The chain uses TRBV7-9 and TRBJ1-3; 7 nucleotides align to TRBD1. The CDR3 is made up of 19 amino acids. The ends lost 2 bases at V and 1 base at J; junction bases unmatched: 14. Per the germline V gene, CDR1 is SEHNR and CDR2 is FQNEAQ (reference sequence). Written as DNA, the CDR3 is TGTGCCAGCAGCTTAAGGGTCAGGGGGAAACAGAGTTCTGGAAACACCATATATTTT. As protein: CASSLRVRGKQSSGNTIYF.

The CDR3 DNA is TGTGCCATCGCGTTTTGGGGGGCCGAAGGTGGAAACACCATATATTTT. This translates into CAIAFWGAEGGNTIYF. The chain recombines TRBV10-3 with TRBJ1-3, with TRBD1 as a possible D gene (6 bases). The CDR3 is 16 amino acids. Deletions cut 8 bases from V and 3 bases from J, with 20 bases between. CDR1 and CDR2 (germline): ENHRY, SYGVKD.

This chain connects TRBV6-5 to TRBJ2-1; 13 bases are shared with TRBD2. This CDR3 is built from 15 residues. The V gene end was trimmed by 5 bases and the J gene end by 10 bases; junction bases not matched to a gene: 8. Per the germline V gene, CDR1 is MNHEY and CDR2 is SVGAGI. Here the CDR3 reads CASSTPGLAGVEQFF. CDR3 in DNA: TGTGCCAGCAGTACCCCAGGACTAGCGGGAGTCGAGCAGTTCTTC.

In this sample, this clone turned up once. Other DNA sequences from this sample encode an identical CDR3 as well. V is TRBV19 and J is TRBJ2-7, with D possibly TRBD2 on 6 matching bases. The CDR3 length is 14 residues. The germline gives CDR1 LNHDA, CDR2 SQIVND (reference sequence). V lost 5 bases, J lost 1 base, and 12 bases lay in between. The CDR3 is CASSLTGASYEQYF. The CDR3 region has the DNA TGTGCCAGTAGTCTCACGGGAGCTTCCTACGAGCAGTACTTC.

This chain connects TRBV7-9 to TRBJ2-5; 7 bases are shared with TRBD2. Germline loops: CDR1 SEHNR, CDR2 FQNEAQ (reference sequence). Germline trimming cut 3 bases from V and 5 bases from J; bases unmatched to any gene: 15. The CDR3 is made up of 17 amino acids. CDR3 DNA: TGTGCCAGCAGCTTCTTTGGGGGGGTGCGAGGTTCGGAGACCCAGTACTTC. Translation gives CASSFFGGVRGSETQYF.

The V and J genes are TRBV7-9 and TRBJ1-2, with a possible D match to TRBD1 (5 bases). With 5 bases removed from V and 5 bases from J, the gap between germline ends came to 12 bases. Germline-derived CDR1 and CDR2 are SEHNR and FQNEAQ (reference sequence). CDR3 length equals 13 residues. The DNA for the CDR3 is TGTGCCAGCAGCCCGGGGCTTAAGTATGGCTACACCTTC. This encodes CASSPGLKYGYTF.

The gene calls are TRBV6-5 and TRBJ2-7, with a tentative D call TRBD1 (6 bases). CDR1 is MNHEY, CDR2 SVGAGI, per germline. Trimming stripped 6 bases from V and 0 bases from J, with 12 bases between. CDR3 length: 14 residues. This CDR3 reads CASSIGQYSYEQYF. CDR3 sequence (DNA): TGTGCCAGCAGCATCGGACAGTACTCCTACGAGCAGTACTTC.

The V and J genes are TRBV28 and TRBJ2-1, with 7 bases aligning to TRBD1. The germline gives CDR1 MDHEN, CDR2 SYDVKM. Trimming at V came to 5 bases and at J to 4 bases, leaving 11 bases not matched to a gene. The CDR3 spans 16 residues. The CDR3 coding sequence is TGTGCCAGCAGTCACGGACAGGCGGCCGTTTACAATGAGCAGTTCTTC. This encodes CASSHGQAAVYNEQFF.

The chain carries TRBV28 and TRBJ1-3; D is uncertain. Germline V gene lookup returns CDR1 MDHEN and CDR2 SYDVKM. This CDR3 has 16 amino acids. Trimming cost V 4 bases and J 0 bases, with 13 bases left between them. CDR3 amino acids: CASSWEYTISGNTIYF. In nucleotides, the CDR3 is TGTGCCAGCAGTTGGGAATACACTATCTCTGGAAACACCATATATTTT. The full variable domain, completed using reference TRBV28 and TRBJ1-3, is DVKVTQSSRYLVKRTGEKVFLECVQDMDHENMFWYRQDPGLGLRLIYFSYDVKMKEKGDIPEGYSVSREKKERFSLILESASTNQTSMYLCASSWEYTISGNTIYFGEGSWLTVV.

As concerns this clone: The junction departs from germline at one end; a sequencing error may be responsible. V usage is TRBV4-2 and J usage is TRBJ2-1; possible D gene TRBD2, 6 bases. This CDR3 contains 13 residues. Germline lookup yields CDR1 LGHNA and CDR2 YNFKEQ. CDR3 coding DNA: TGTGCCAACAGCGAGCTAGCGAACAATGAGCAGTTCTTC. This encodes CANSELANNEQFF.

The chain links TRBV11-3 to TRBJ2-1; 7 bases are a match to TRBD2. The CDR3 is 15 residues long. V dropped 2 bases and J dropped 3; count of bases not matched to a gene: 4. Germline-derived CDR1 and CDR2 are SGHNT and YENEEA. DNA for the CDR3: TGTGCCAGCAGCTTAAGAGCGGGGTACTACAATGAGCAGTTCTTC. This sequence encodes CASSLRAGYYNEQFF.

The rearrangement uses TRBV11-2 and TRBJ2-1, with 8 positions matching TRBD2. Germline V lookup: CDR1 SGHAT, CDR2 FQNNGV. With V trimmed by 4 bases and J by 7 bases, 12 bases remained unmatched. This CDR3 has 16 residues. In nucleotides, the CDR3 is TGTGCCAGCAGCTCAGGGTCGGGAGGGCCGGGGAATGAGCAGTTCTTC. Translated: CASSSGSGGPGNEQFF.

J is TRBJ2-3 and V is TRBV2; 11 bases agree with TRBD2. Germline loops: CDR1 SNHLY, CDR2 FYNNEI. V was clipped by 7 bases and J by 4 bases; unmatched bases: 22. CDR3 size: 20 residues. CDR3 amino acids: CASIKRRLAGGLMIADTQYF. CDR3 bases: TGTGCCAGCATTAAAAGACGGCTAGCGGGAGGACTAATGATCGCAGATACGCAGTATTTT.

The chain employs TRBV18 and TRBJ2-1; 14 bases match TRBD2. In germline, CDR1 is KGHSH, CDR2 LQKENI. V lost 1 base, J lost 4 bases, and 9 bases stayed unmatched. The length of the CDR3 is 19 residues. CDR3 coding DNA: TGTGCCAGCTCACCACAGACTAGCGGGAGGGCCACAGTTTACAATGAGCAGTTCTTC. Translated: CASSPQTSGRATVYNEQFF.